This entry is about one T cell receptor beta chain. The target antigen is unknown. V dropped 2 bases and J dropped 0 bases, with 9 bases sitting between them. Germline lookup yields CDR1 SNHLY and CDR2 FYNNEI. The CDR3 has 15 amino acids. Systemic immunosuppression or a history of autoimmune disease excluded patients. The method was immunoSEQ multiplex PCR; TCRdb's version includes in-frame clones alone and lacks a portion of them. Counted here are tens of thousands of clones, 84% occurring once; the ten biggest clones make up just under 7%. These data are taken from a study of OX40 agonist ivuxolimab in advanced cancers. Study-wide background: Treatment received earlier with anti-PD-1, anti-PD-L1 or anti-CTLA-4 agents was allowed, and 40% had some.

Points from the study as a whole: Also present in some nonresponders was a low level of normalized T-cell clonal expansion.

The genes are TRBV2 and TRBJ2-3; D remains unclear. The receptor was derived from an adult with an advanced solid tumor such as melanoma, head and neck, liver or kidney cancer. Sequencing was performed on CD4+ or CD8+ T cells sorted from blood, taken in a trial of the OX40 agonist ivuxolimab. The DNA for the CDR3 is TGTGCCAGCAGTGAAAGAGGTACTAGCACAGATACGCAGTATTTT. Translation gives CASSERGTSTDTQYF.